The clone carrying this TCR beta chain was seen only a few times. Antigen: not known. The source material, RNA transcripts, was used to amplify TCR beta CDR3 regions. In the first-round RT-PCR of the TCR CDR3, the HTBI primer set was used. MiXCR was run by TCRdb on the multiplex PCR reads, yielding one entry per CDR3 protein. This sample has approximately 600,000 distinct CDR3 sequences, with 12% to 15% found just once. These data are taken from a study of T cells in Graves' hyperthyroidism and ophthalmopathy. Study-wide results and caveats: The model's output predicted ophthalmopathy at a median of roughly 6.9 months prior to onset.

Germline-derived CDR1 and CDR2 are LNHDA and SQIVND (reference sequence). This CDR3 has 17 residues. V trimming: 7 bases; J trimming: 4 bases; junction bases outside the gene matches: 13. Specimen: blood. The chain uses TRBV19 and TRBJ2-3, with TRBD2 matching over 11 bases. The sequence came from a woman under 30 with Graves' ophthalmopathy. CDR3 nucleotides: TGTGCCAGTACCCCCTCTCGGGCTAGCGGGAGGTCAGATACGCAGTATTTT. The encoded protein is CASTPSRASGRSDTQYF.